The source of this T cell receptor beta chain is a study of T cells expressing NK-cell markers. Study-wide context: In the group of eight sequenced donors, seven were HCMV-seropositive and one was seronegative. Study findings and constraints: As a fraction of CD8+ T cells, dominant NKG2C+ clonotypes reached roughly 1.0-7.0% in six donors.

TCRdb re-called the 5' RACE reads and gives one entry per CDR3 protein, without DNA. Its clone listing holds 200,000 to 300,000 distinct CDR3 sequences. As to this clonotype: Its antigen is unidentified.

The CDR3 is 15 amino acids. CDR1 and CDR2 (germline): LGHNA, YSLEER. This receptor was taken from a woman between 18 and 69 years old in good health. Sequenced sample: blood T cells: a sorted CD56 or NKG2C T cell subset, CD4+ or CD8+ T cells, or bulk PBMC T cells (not recorded which). The chain links TRBV4-3 to TRBJ2-6; TCRdb gives TRBD1 as the D gene, but with no DNA this cannot be confirmed. Here the CDR3 reads CASSKQGAGANVLTF.